The 19 T cell receptor beta chains below all came from one sample that was sequenced in a study of CD8 T cells in Susac syndrome (dated by TCRdb to about 2019). Receptor libraries were prepared by the immunoSEQ multiplex PCR assay. RNA was extracted using the RNeasy kit, and roughly 0.5 to 1 ug of the RNA was reverse transcribed with random hexamers. TCRdb trimmed the raw reads at Q25, called clones with MiXCR and kept productive beta chains. Every CDR3 protein is listed once, alongside the most common genes and DNA of its rows. The sample table holds about 400,000 distinct CDR3 sequences, of which approximately 85% were seen once. 0.09% to 0.15% of the sample is taken by the ten largest. The sample consisted of CD8+ T cells from PBMCs. The receptors originated from a human donor with multiple sclerosis.

The chain recombines TRBV7-8 with TRBJ2-1; D possibly corresponds to TRBD2 (7 bases). Trimming left V 5 bases short and J 8 bases short, with 13 bases between. From germline, CDR1 is SGHVS and CDR2 FQNEAQ. The CDR3 contains 13 residues. The CDR3 here is CASSRGAPHEQFF. The CDR3 DNA follows: TGTGCCAGCAGCCGGGGGGCGCCTCATGAGCAGTTCTTC.

The chain recombines TRBV7-9 with TRBJ1-1; 8 bases map to TRBD1. The germline gives CDR1 SEHNR, CDR2 FQNEAQ (reference sequence). V was pared by 3 bases and J by 0 bases, with 9 bases of the junction left unmatched. This CDR3 spans 17 amino acids. CDR3 residues: CASSFNFQGAVNTEAFF. The CDR3 DNA reads as TGTGCCAGCAGCTTTAATTTTCAGGGGGCGGTGAACACTGAAGCTTTCTTT.

This chain links TRBV27 with TRBJ2-6; 9 bases are shared with TRBD1. The CDR3 totals 15 residues. V trimming: 4 bases; J trimming: 12 bases; junction bases outside the gene matches: 10. The germline V gene encodes CDR1 MNHEY and CDR2 SMNVEV (reference sequence). The DNA of the CDR3 is TGTGCCAGCAGTTCCCCGGACAGGGGCCCCCCCGTCCTGACTTTC. Its protein product is CASSSPDRGPPVLTF.

CDR3 sequence reads: CASSPRGDRTYNEQFF. CDR3 DNA: TGTGCCAGCAGCCCACGGGGGGACAGGACCTACAATGAGCAGTTCTTC. The rearrangement joins TRBV7-9 to TRBJ2-1; TRBD1 might be the D (8 bases). CDR1 SEHNR and CDR2 FQNEAQ come from the germline V gene (reference sequence). The CDR3 is made up of 16 amino acids. Trimming cost V 5 bases and J 2 bases, with 16 bases left between them.

The rearrangement links TRBV20-1 to TRBJ1-1, with 7 nucleotides matching TRBD1. The ends lost 0 bases at V and 5 bases at J; junction bases unmatched: 9. Germline assignment: CDR1 DFQATT and CDR2 SNEGSKA (reference sequence). This CDR3 is 15 amino acids long. CDR3 DNA: TGCAGTGCTAGAGATAGAGGGGGCGCGGTTACTGAAGCTTTCTTT. Translated, it gives CSARDRGGAVTEAFF.

The chain has TRBV27 and TRBJ2-1, with D perhaps being TRBD1 or TRBD2 (5 bases each). The CDR3 covers 17 residues. The V gene lost 4 bases and the J gene lost 7 bases, with 23 bases spanning the gap. The germline V gene has CDR1 MNHEY and CDR2 SMNVEV (reference sequence). For the CDR3, the DNA is TGTGCCAGCAGTTCCACCTCCAGGGAAGAGAGGAGGAATGAGCAGTTCTTC. Translating it yields CASSSTSREERRNEQFF.

V is TRBV5-1 and J is TRBJ2-7, with TRBD2 identical over 8 bases. Per germline, CDR1 SGHRS and CDR2 YFSETQ. The ends lost 5 bases at V and 7 bases at J; junction bases unmatched: 8. This CDR3 has 13 amino acids. Written as DNA, the CDR3 is TGCGCCAGCAGAGGAGCGGGAGAGGGAGAGCAGTACTTC. Translation gives CASRGAGEGEQYF.

The V and J genes are TRBV4-1 and TRBJ2-7; 12 bases fit TRBD1. The V gene end was trimmed by 4 bases and the J gene end by 5 bases; junction bases not matched to a gene: 9. The CDR3 covers 16 residues. CDR1 is MGHRA and CDR2 is YSYEKL in the germline V gene. In DNA form, the CDR3 reads TGCGCCAGCAGCCCTTACCCGGGACAGGGGGCCCACGAGCAGTACTTC. Encoded protein: CASSPYPGQGAHEQYF.

The chain carries TRBV1 and TRBJ1-1; TRBD1 is the table's D call, not checked against the DNA. TRBV1 is given as a pseudogene. The CDR3 covers 11 residues. The CDR3 region is CTGGAGTEAFF. The CDR3 nucleotides are TGCACCGGAGGGGCGGGGACTGAAGCTTTCTTT.

The rearrangement links TRBV27 to TRBJ2-3; 7 bases line up with TRBD2. The junction had 4 bases not matched to a gene; V was cut back by 2 bases and J by 2 bases. The CDR3 is 15 residues long. Germline lookup yields CDR1 MNHEY and CDR2 SMNVEV (reference sequence). CDR3 nucleotides: TGTGCCAGCAGTTTAGGGGGAGGGGTCACAGATACGCAGTATTTT. Translated, it gives CASSLGGGVTDTQYF.

CDR3 sequence reads: CASSGLAGVETQYF. The DNA for the CDR3 is TGTGCCAGCAGTGGACTAGCGGGAGTCGAGACCCAGTACTTC. The chain recombines TRBV2 with TRBJ2-5; 12 positions agree with TRBD2. The V gene's germline CDR1 is SNHLY and CDR2 FYNNEI. V was pared by 4 bases and J by 5 bases, with 2 bases of the junction left unmatched. This CDR3 is 14 amino acids long. Full variable domain (rest looked up from reference TRBV2 and TRBJ2-5): EPEVTQTPSHQVTQMGQEVILRCVPISNHLYFYWYRQILGQKVEFLVSFYNNEISEKSEIFDDQFSVERPDGSNFTLKIRSTKLEDSAMYFCASSGLAGVETQYFGPGTRLLVL.

This sequence joins TRBV10-3 and TRBJ2-7; 7 nucleotides agree with TRBD2. This CDR3 is 16 amino acids long. Germline CDR1 ENHRY, CDR2 SYGVKD. The V gene end was trimmed by 2 bases and the J gene end by 3 bases; junction bases not matched to a gene: 10. The CDR3 nucleotides are TGTGCCATCAGTGAGAAGGGGACTAAGATCTACTACGAGCAGTACTTC. It translates to CAISEKGTKIYYEQYF.

The chain employs TRBV6-1 and TRBJ1-5; TRBD1 matches at 7 bases. The junction had 7 bases not matched to a gene; V was cut back by 5 bases and J by 6 bases. The CDR3 is 14 amino acids. The germline gives CDR1 MNHNS, CDR2 SASEGT. CDR3 DNA: TGTGCCAGCAGTACGACAGGGTTGGGTCAGCCCCAGCATTTT. This codes for CASSTTGLGQPQHF.

The chain links TRBV19 to TRBJ1-5; TRBD1 matches at 7 bases. CDR1 and CDR2 (germline): LNHDA, SQIVND (reference sequence). With 0 bases clipped from V and 3 bases from J, the junction kept 2 bases outside the gene matches. The CDR3 is 15 residues long. The CDR3 region is CASSIDGQDNQPQHF. The DNA for the CDR3 is TGTGCCAGTAGTATAGATGGACAGGACAATCAGCCCCAGCATTTT.

The sample holds a few counts of this clonotype. The V and J genes are TRBV11-2 and TRBJ2-7; 8 nucleotides align to TRBD2. The J segment lost 5 bases and the V segment lost 6 bases, leaving 9 bases of the junction unmatched. The CDR3 sequence is 14 residues long. Germline V gene lookup returns CDR1 SGHAT and CDR2 FQNNGV. Written as DNA, the CDR3 is TGTGCCAGCAGAGGGGGGGCGGGAGGCGACGAGCAGTACTTC. It codes for CASRGGAGGDEQYF.

The rearrangement links TRBV6-1 to TRBJ1-2, with D unresolved. V dropped 1 base and J dropped 8 bases, with 23 bases sitting between them. CDR3 length: 17 residues. CDR1 is MNHNS and CDR2 is SASEGT in the germline V gene. The CDR3 sequence is CASSEVVEGGYYRGYTF. The CDR3 bases are TGTGCCAGCAGTGAAGTTGTCGAGGGCGGCTACTACCGCGGCTACACCTTC.

The DNA of the CDR3 is TGTGCCAGCAGCCGGGACAGCGGAACTAATGAAAAACTGTTTTTT. Translation gives CASSRDSGTNEKLFF. The gene calls are TRBV27 and TRBJ1-4; 7 bases map to TRBD1. Germline-derived CDR1 and CDR2 are MNHEY and SMNVEV (reference sequence). This CDR3 comprises 15 residues. Trimming took 6 bases from V and 1 from J; bases not matched to a gene: 5. Full variable domain (rest looked up from reference TRBV27 and TRBJ1-4): EAQVTQNPRYLITVTGKKLTVTCSQNMNHEYMSWYRQDPGLGLRQIYYSMNVEVTDKGDVPEGYKVSRKEKRNFPLILESPSPNQTSLYFCASSRDSGTNEKLFFGSGTQLSVL.

The rearrangement uses TRBV4-1 and TRBJ2-7; possible D gene TRBD2, 6 bases. This CDR3 has 15 residues. Germline CDR1 MGHRA, CDR2 YSYEKL. V lost 1 base, J lost 4 bases, and 14 bases lay in between. CDR3 protein: CASSQGAGSTYEQYF. Written as DNA, the CDR3 is TGCGCCAGCAGCCAAGGAGCGGGTAGCACTTACGAGCAGTACTTC.

The gene calls are TRBV4-1 and TRBJ2-1, with D hard to call. Germline CDR1 and CDR2: MGHRA and YSYEKL. This CDR3 is built from 13 residues. The V end was cut by 0 bases, the J end by 7 bases, with 7 bases between. As DNA, the CDR3 is TGCGCCAGCAGCCAAGAGGCGGTAAATGAGCAGTTCTTC. Protein product: CASSQEAVNEQFF.